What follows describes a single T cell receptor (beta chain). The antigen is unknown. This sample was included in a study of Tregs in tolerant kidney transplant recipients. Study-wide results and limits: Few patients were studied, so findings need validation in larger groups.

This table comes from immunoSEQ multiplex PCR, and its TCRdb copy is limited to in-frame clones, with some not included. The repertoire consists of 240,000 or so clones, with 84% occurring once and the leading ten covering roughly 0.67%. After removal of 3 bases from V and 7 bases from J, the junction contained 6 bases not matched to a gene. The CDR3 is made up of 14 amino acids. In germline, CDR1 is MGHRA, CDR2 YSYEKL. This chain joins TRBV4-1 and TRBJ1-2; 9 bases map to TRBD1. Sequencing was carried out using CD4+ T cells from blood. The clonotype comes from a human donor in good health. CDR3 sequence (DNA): TGCGCCAGCAGCCAGGGGGACAGGGCTTTTGGCTACACCTTC. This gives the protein CASSQGDRAFGYTF.